This T cell receptor (beta chain) was observed in a study of blood T cell repertoires in COVID-19. Background on the study: Sites in the United States, Italy and Spain provided acute and convalescent COVID-19 samples. PBMCs, B-cell-depleted T cells, or T cells were the source of the cDNA or gDNA that made up the material.

Methods used by the authors: Reference gene primer amplification yielded estimated nucleated cell counts. TCRdb's copy holds only in-frame clones and misses some; the assay was immunoSEQ multiplex PCR. V and J calls and clone size are as listed in that table; D and trimming were resolved from the DNA. The sample has tens of thousands of clones, roughly four fifths seen once. The CDR3 spans 13 residues. V lost 0 bases and J lost 4, with 6 bases in between. The germline gives CDR1 SGHDN, CDR2 FVKESK. Enrollment of patients from Seattle took place during active infection, with longitudinal follow-up. This clone was picked up a small number of times.

The chain carries TRBV14 and TRBJ1-2; no firm D call. The sample taken for sequencing was peripheral blood. The sequence was collected from an elderly man with COVID-19, enrolled during active disease. CDR3 protein: CASSQDTVYGYTF. The CDR3 nucleotides are TGTGCCAGCAGCCAAGATACGGTCTATGGCTACACCTTC.